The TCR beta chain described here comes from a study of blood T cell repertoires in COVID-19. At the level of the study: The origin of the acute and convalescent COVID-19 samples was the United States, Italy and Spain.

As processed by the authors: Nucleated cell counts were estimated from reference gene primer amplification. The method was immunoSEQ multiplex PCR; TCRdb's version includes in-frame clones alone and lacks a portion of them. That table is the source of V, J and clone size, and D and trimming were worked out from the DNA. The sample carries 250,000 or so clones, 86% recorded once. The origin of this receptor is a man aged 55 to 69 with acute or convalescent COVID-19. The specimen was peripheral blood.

DNA of the CDR3: TGTGCCAGCAGCTTCGATCGGGACAGTCTCGGAGAGCAGTTCTTC. Its protein is CASSFDRDSLGEQFF. V gene TRBV7-2 combines with J gene TRBJ2-1; TRBD1 aligns across 7 bases. This CDR3 has 15 amino acids. The V segment lost 3 bases and the J segment 10 bases; nucleotides outside the gene matches: 12. CDR1 and CDR2 (germline): SGHTA, FQGNSA.